This T cell receptor (beta chain) was captured by sequencing in a study of shared clonotypes between healthy human individuals. Repertoires were generated with immunoSEQ multiplex PCR, while TCRdb's copy carries only in-frame clones and drops some. The table has 600,000 to 700,000 clones, around 73% seen once. Trimming cost V 0 bases and J 2 bases, with 8 bases left between them. The CDR3 is made up of 15 amino acids. The receptor was isolated from a woman in her twenties or thirties in good health. The chain links TRBV23-1 to TRBJ1-5, with no clear D. TRBV23-1 is known as an ORF, though its function is uncertain. The sequenced sample consisted of memory CD4+ T cells sorted from blood. As for subset: CD45RA-negative fraction. Here the CDR3 DNA reads TGCGCCAGCAGTCAATCGTTTCCTGGCAATCAGCCCCAGCATTTT. Protein product: CASSQSFPGNQPQHF.